Listed below are T cell receptor beta chains from one sample, sequenced in a study of blood T cell repertoires in COVID-19. Assay used: immunoSEQ multiplex PCR; TCRdb lists only in-frame clones, some missing. This sample has around 230,000 clones, with less than 85% found just once. Material: peripheral blood. The receptors originated from a woman in her seventies with active or convalescent COVID-19. Each CDR3 is given with its conserved first and last residue. The D gene is left open where the match is weak. Rows give clone size only sometimes, using once, few, many, or a class for an expanded clone.

clone_size: NA; d_call: TRBD1; j_call: TRBJ1-1; v_call: TRBV6-2/TRBV6-3; cdr3_aa: CASSLDRRRAFF
clone_size: NA; d_call: NA; j_call: TRBJ2-2; v_call: TRBV29-1; cdr3_aa: CSVDRRGAGELFF
clone_size: few; d_call: NA; j_call: TRBJ1-2; v_call: TRBV7-2; cdr3_aa: CASSLDQTGLNYGYTF
clone_size: NA; d_call: NA; j_call: TRBJ1-2; v_call: TRBV11-2; cdr3_aa: CASSHGLGGNYGYTF
clone_size: NA; d_call: NA; j_call: TRBJ2-3; v_call: TRBV5-1; cdr3_aa: CASSLELGTAEDTQYF
clone_size: NA; d_call: NA; j_call: TRBJ2-6; v_call: TRBV11-2; cdr3_aa: CASSLLSGPGANVLTF
clone_size: NA; d_call: TRBD2; j_call: TRBJ2-1; v_call: TRBV28; cdr3_aa: CASTSLAGGYNEQFF
clone_size: NA; d_call: TRBD2; j_call: TRBJ2-5; v_call: TRBV4-1; cdr3_aa: CASSQGNPGLALETQYF
clone_size: NA; d_call: NA; j_call: TRBJ2-6; v_call: TRBV5-6; cdr3_aa: CASSLVLGAGANVLTF
clone_size: NA; d_call: TRBD2; j_call: TRBJ2-1; v_call: TRBV14; cdr3_aa: CASSGTSGANEQFF
clone_size: NA; d_call: TRBD2; j_call: TRBJ2-7; v_call: TRBV5-1; cdr3_aa: CASSLGLAGGEGYEQYF
clone_size: NA; d_call: NA; j_call: TRBJ1-1; v_call: TRBV6-4; cdr3_aa: CASSDPQGEGTEAFF
clone_size: once; d_call: TRBD1; j_call: TRBJ1-2; v_call: TRBV5-1; cdr3_aa: CASSPSGTEYGYTF
clone_size: NA; d_call: NA; j_call: TRBJ2-5; v_call: TRBV5-1; cdr3_aa: CASSLQGGAETQYF
clone_size: NA; d_call: NA; j_call: TRBJ1-4; v_call: TRBV18; cdr3_aa: CASSPDRTAWGEKLFF
clone_size: NA; d_call: NA; j_call: TRBJ1-1; v_call: TRBV6-5; cdr3_aa: CASSYSAALNTEAFF
clone_size: NA; d_call: NA; j_call: TRBJ2-7; v_call: TRBV21-1; cdr3_aa: CASSKEVGTGDEQYF
clone_size: NA; d_call: TRBD1; j_call: TRBJ1-6; v_call: TRBV6-4; cdr3_aa: CASSPQGARDSPLHF
clone_size: NA; d_call: TRBD2; j_call: TRBJ2-4; v_call: TRBV19; cdr3_aa: CASSGLEGGLAKNIQYF
clone_size: NA; d_call: TRBD1; j_call: TRBJ2-2; v_call: TRBV5-1; cdr3_aa: CASSLADRAGELFF
clone_size: NA; d_call: TRBD1; j_call: TRBJ1-6; v_call: TRBV3-1/TRBV3-2; cdr3_aa: CASSWDRENSPLHF
clone_size: NA; d_call: NA; j_call: TRBJ2-7; v_call: TRBV15; cdr3_aa: CATSRGRGSSYEQYF